This T cell receptor beta chain was recorded in a study of T cell responses to AZD1222 COVID-19 vaccine (dated by TCRdb to about 2021). Background for the entire study: TCR sequencing was performed for 230 to 250 trial participants, of whom around 200 were given two doses of AZD1222 and roughly 25 were given two doses of MenACWY control vaccine. Enrollment into the trials was organized by age into subgroups of 18-55, 56-69 and 70-plus years, and those subgroups contained roughly 150, 30 and 60 TCR-sequenced participants, respectively.

General study outcomes and caveats: Reportedly, close to half of the unique spike-specific TCRs recognized epitopes lying outside the regions that are mutated in the B.1.351 and B.1.1.7 variants. No day 14 peak-response samples were available, so repertoires were characterized only after the peak T cell response. In the small 56-69-year group, the increase in depth fell short of significance, most likely because of low power. Vaccine-associated CD4 TCRs spanned the whole spike protein, with dominant responses in regions 160-218 and 743-854. Conclusions about previously exposed vaccinees are limited because only six or seven AZD1222 recipients were SARS-CoV-2 seropositive at baseline. After two AZD1222 doses, spike-specific TCR breadth and depth were significantly higher than at day 0 and than in MenACWY recipients. Participants were mostly white British, with more females than males. The authors suggested clonal diversity may have been underestimated.

This sample's time point label indicates: about 28 days (+/-7) after the second vaccine dose. AZD1222 recipients whose second dose came at about 4 weeks and those whose second dose came at about 12 weeks were combined into one group, since spike-specific TCR depth and breadth did not differ between the two schedules. Vaccinee samples were obtained from the UK trials COV001 and COV002, which included a single-blind randomized controlled phase 2/3 trial of AZD1222 (ChAdOx1 nCoV-19) in healthy adults. For TCRbeta chain sequencing, PBMC samples were collected from trial participants at day 0 and at day 28 after the second dose. The CDR3 regions of human TCRbeta chains were analyzed by immunosequencing. In the source study's methods: Repertoire TCRs were checked for matches against a reference library of SARS-CoV-2-specific TCRs that had been generated using the MIRA antigen-specificity platform. Breadth was defined as the fraction of unique TCRs that were SARS-CoV-2-associated. Depth was defined as the fraction of total T cells that were SARS-CoV-2-associated. Using the MIRA data, every spike-specific TCR was mapped to the spike region that the TCR reacted to and assigned to either a CD4 or a CD8 class. Log10-transformed breadth and depth values were compared by one-way ANOVA with Sidak's multiple comparisons tests. TCRdb's version of the immuneACCESS table is confined to in-frame rearrangements and falls short of the full clone set. An unresolved V gene accounts for under half of the shortfall where checked; the remainder is of unknown origin. V and J calls and clone size are copied from that table; D and trimming were computed from the DNA. Recorded for this sample are about 48,000 clones; approximately 86% of them occurred a single time. The leading ten clones occupy 6.5% to 8.5% of the sample.

In the germline V gene (reference sequence), CDR1 corresponds to WNHNN and CDR2 to SYGVQD. V loses 4 bases at its end and J loses 9 bases; junction bases beyond the gene matches: 4. Reading from cysteine to phenylalanine, the CDR3 counts 14 amino acids. Only the CDR3 portion is preserved as DNA: 42 bases, with reading frame beginning at the first base. About this clone: Its cognate antigen has yet to be identified. Per-nucleotide qualities are absent, and no much larger clonotype sits a single base away.

The sample was peripheral blood, taken 28 days after the second AZD1222 dose. The chain joins TRBV10-1 to TRBJ2-1, and 12 junction bases match TRBD2. This receptor was obtained from an adult who received the AZD1222 COVID-19 vaccine. The bases are TGCGCCAGCAGTGGACTAGCGGGAGTAGGTGAGCAGTTCTTC. Its amino acids are CASSGLAGVGEQFF.